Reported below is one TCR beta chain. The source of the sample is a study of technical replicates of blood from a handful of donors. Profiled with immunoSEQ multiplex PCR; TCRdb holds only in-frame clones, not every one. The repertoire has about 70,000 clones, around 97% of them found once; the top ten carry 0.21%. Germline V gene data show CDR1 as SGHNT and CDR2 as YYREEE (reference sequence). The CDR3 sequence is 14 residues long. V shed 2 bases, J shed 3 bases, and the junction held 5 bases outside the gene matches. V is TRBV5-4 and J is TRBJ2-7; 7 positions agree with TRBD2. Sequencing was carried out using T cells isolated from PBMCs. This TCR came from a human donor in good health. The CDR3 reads CASSFEERGYEQYF. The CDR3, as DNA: TGTGCCAGCAGCTTTGAGGAGCGGGGCTACGAGCAGTACTTC.